This paragraph reports one T cell receptor beta chain. Trimming left V 4 bases short and J 8 bases short, with 11 bases between. This CDR3 is built from 12 residues. CDR1 is KGHSH and CDR2 is LQKENI in the germline V gene. A deep-level run was used for the assay. Sequencing used immunoSEQ multiplex PCR; TCRdb keeps in-frame clones, though not all of them. Of millions of clones in the sample, 90% to 95% were seen once. This sample is part of a study of shared clonotypes between healthy human individuals. The source is a man aged 18 to 30 in good health. V gene TRBV18 combines with J gene TRBJ1-2; D remains unclear. Input material: naive CD4+ T cells sorted from blood. Regarding subset: CD45RA+ positively selected. CDR3 in amino acids: CASSHPHWGYTF. DNA of the CDR3: TGTGCCAGCTCACACCCCCATTGGGGCTACACCTTC.